The 24 T cell receptor beta chains reported below all come from one sample, sequenced in a study of T cells in Graves' hyperthyroidism and ophthalmopathy. RNA transcripts served as the template for amplifying TCR beta CDR3 regions. HTBI primers were the set used in a first-round RT-PCR of the TCR CDR3. From the multiplex PCR reads, TCRdb called clonotypes with MiXCR, one entry per CDR3 protein. This sample has roughly 93,000 distinct CDR3 sequences; roughly 49% occur once, and the top ten carry about 25%. Sequenced sample: blood. The source of these receptors is a woman between 40 and 55 years old with Graves' hyperthyroidism.

This clonotype was detected a few times. This rearrangement joins TRBV10-2 to TRBJ2-3; no definite D call. V was clipped by 0 bases and J by 4 bases, with 8 bases between them. The CDR3 has 14 amino acids. Germline lookup yields CDR1 WSHSY and CDR2 SAAADI. The CDR3 is CASSESVSPDTQYF. Here the CDR3 DNA reads TGCGCCAGCAGTGAGTCGGTCAGCCCAGATACGCAGTATTTT.

Comments on this clonotype: Being one base from a much bigger clone, this may be a read error. The chain combines TRBV5-1 with TRBJ2-2, with TRBD2 as a possible D gene (5 bases). The germline gives CDR1 SGHRS, CDR2 YFSETQ. The CDR3 has 13 residues. CDR3 loop: CASRSSVSGELSF. The CDR3 DNA is TGCGCCAGCCGCTCAAGCGTATCCGGGGAGCTGTCTTTT.

The chain combines TRBV2 with TRBJ1-2; D is ambiguous. V lost 6 bases to trimming and J lost 6 bases, with 20 bases between them. Germline V gives CDR1 SNHLY, CDR2 FYNNEI. This CDR3 comprises 15 residues. CDR3 sequence reads: CASSDPAAGGDGYTF. The CDR3 coding sequence is TGTGCCAGCAGCGACCCCGCCGCGGGCGGTGATGGCTACACCTTC.

This clonotype was seen repeatedly, ten times or more. This chain joins TRBV6-6 and TRBJ1-1; D not certain. V was cut by 7 bases and J by 1 base, with 10 bases left in between. The germline CDR1 and CDR2 sequences are MNHNY and SVGAGI (reference sequence). This CDR3 contains 13 residues. Written as DNA, the CDR3 is TGTGCCAGCATCTCAGGCCAGAACACTGAAGCTTTCTTT. This encodes CASISGQNTEAFF.

The chain employs TRBV10-2 and TRBJ2-5; D is tentatively TRBD1 or TRBD2 (7 bases each). CDR3 size: 16 residues. The V end lost 0 bases, the J end lost 1 base, and 12 bases lay between the germline ends. The germline CDR1 and CDR2 sequences are WSHSY and SAAADI. The CDR3 coding sequence is TGCGCCAGCAGTGAGTCGAGCGGGACAGCCCAAGAGACCCAGTACTTC. As protein: CASSESSGTAQETQYF.

The chain employs TRBV15 and TRBJ2-7, with 13 bases matching TRBD2. There are 19 residues in the CDR3. Germline trimming cut 0 bases from V and 6 bases from J; bases unmatched to any gene: 14. The germline CDR1 and CDR2 sequences are LNHNV and YYDKDF (reference sequence). The CDR3 here is CATSREGSPIRTSGSEQYF. CDR3 nucleotides: TGTGCCACCAGCAGAGAGGGCAGCCCGATCCGGACTAGCGGGAGCGAGCAGTACTTC.

This clonotype was counted at least ten times. J is TRBJ1-2 and V is TRBV2; D is undetermined. Trimming stripped 6 bases from V and 4 bases from J, with 12 bases between. CDR1 is SNHLY, CDR2 FYNNEI, per germline. This CDR3 is 13 amino acids long. The CDR3 sequence is CASSPTDGYGYTF. Written as DNA, the CDR3 is TGTGCCAGCAGCCCAACTGACGGCTATGGCTACACCTTC.

On this clonotype itself: One base away lies a much larger clone, so this may be a sequencing read error. Because it lacks the conserved phenylalanine or tryptophan at the end, this CDR3 is likely a read error. The chain employs TRBV7-9 and TRBJ1-1, with TRBD1 as a possible D gene (5 bases). V gave up 2 bases and J gave up 5 bases, with 12 bases separating them. Germline lookup yields CDR1 SEHNR and CDR2 FQNEAQ (reference sequence). The CDR3 is made up of 14 amino acids. CDR3 protein: CASSLSSQGTEAFL. In nucleotides, the CDR3 is TGTGCCAGCAGCTTAAGCTCCCAGGGAACTGAAGCTTTCTTA.

This chain links TRBV10-2 with TRBJ2-5; D might be TRBD1 (5 bases). Germline V gene sequence: CDR1 WSHSY, CDR2 SAAADI. V dropped 10 bases and J dropped 5 bases, with 5 bases sitting between them. The CDR3 has 9 residues. In nucleotides, the CDR3 is TGCGCCACAGGGGAGACCCAGTACTTC. Encoded protein: CATGETQYF.

Ten or more counts support this clonotype. Germline is not matched at one junction end, which may reflect a read error. The chain is built from TRBV7-9 and TRBJ1-4; 8 bases are shared with TRBD1. The CDR3 covers 15 residues. The V gene's germline CDR1 is SEHNR and CDR2 FQNEAQ (reference sequence). This CDR3 reads CASSRLDRENEKLFF. The CDR3 bases are TGCGCCAGCAGCCGGTTGGACAGGGAAAATGAAAAACTGTTTTTT.

Ten or more counts support this clonotype. The chain employs TRBV5-1 and TRBJ2-7, with 8 bases fitting TRBD1. This CDR3 is 14 amino acids long. The ends lost 3 bases at V and 3 bases at J; junction bases unmatched: 5. CDR1 and CDR2 from the germline V gene are SGHRS and YFSETQ. The CDR3 sequence: CASSWPGTGYEQYF. In DNA, the CDR3 is TGCGCCAGCAGCTGGCCGGGGACAGGCTACGAGCAGTACTTC.

The genes are TRBV28 and TRBJ1-1; the D gene is possibly TRBD1 (5 bases). The CDR3 is made up of 15 amino acids. Germline CDR1 is MDHEN and CDR2 is SYDVKM. Deletions cut 3 bases from V and 5 bases from J, with 16 bases between. The CDR3 sequence is CASSFVRVGVTEAFF. Here the CDR3 DNA reads TGTGCCAGCAGTTTTGTTCGGGTGGGGGTTACTGAAGCTTTCTTT.

By sample fraction, this clonotype is medium-sized. V is TRBV20-1 and J is TRBJ2-5; the D is unclear. Germline CDR1 is DFQATT and CDR2 is SNEGSKA (reference sequence). There are 11 residues in the CDR3. V was cut by 4 bases and J by 2 bases, with 5 bases left in between. The CDR3: CSAISQETQYF. CDR3 nucleotides: TGCAGTGCTATCAGTCAAGAGACCCAGTACTTC.

V is TRBV10-3 and J is TRBJ2-5, with 8 bases identical to TRBD2. With 1 base clipped from V and 5 bases from J, the junction kept 9 bases outside the gene matches. Germline V gives CDR1 ENHRY, CDR2 SYGVKD. This CDR3 comprises 16 residues. The CDR3 bases are TGTGCCATCAGTGAGTTTGGGACTAGTTTTCGGGAGACCCAGTACTTC. Its translation is CAISEFGTSFRETQYF.

The chain has TRBV7-9 and TRBJ2-1; TRBD1 matches at 9 bases. The germline V gene has CDR1 SEHNR and CDR2 FQNEAQ (reference sequence). The trim removed 1 base at V and 15 bases at J, leaving 7 bases unmatched. The length of the CDR3 is 13 residues. CDR3 protein: CASSLGDRVALFF. The CDR3 DNA sequence: TGTGCCAGCAGCTTAGGGGACAGGGTGGCTCTGTTCTTC.

The V call is TRBV6-5, the J call TRBJ2-6, with D maybe TRBD1 (6 bases). V was pared by 2 bases and J by 0 bases, with 8 bases between. The CDR3 runs 16 residues. Germline lookup yields CDR1 MNHEY and CDR2 SVGAGI. The CDR3 is CASSYGGRSGANVLTF. The CDR3 DNA follows: TGTGCCAGCAGTTACGGGGGCCGCTCTGGGGCCAACGTCCTGACTTTC.

In its sample, this clonotype was seen many times. The chain carries TRBV5-1 and TRBJ2-7; 7 bases are a match to TRBD1. V was clipped by 7 bases and J by 5 bases; unmatched bases: 12. The CDR3 is made up of 14 amino acids. The germline gives CDR1 SGHRS, CDR2 YFSETQ. The CDR3: CASLVRAGTDEQYF. As DNA, the CDR3 is TGCGCCAGCTTGGTAAGGGCAGGGACAGACGAGCAGTACTTC. Filled out from reference TRBV5-1 and TRBJ2-7, the complete variable domain reads KAGVTQTPRYLIKTRGQQVTLSCSPISGHRSVSWYQQTPGQGLQFLFEYFSETQRNKGNFPGRFSGRQFSNSRSEMNVSTLELGDSALYLCASLVRAGTDEQYFGPGTRLTVT.

Comments on this clonotype: A read error may produce the germline difference seen at one junction end. The chain is built from TRBV7-9 and TRBJ2-7, with D tentatively TRBD2 (5 bases). The CDR3 is 13 residues long. Per the germline V gene, CDR1 is SEHNR and CDR2 is FQNEAQ (reference sequence). CDR3 loop: CASSPDGHGELYF. CDR3 bases: TGTGCCAGCAGCCCCGACGGGCACGGGGAGCTGTACTTC.

The chain couples TRBV20-1 to TRBJ1-2, with a possible D match to TRBD1 (5 bases). The CDR3 sequence is 12 residues long. Trimming took off 1 base at V and 7 bases at J, with 10 bases between the two ends. The germline CDR1 and CDR2 sequences are DFQATT and SNEGSKA (reference sequence). The chain's CDR3 is CSARGQGSGYTF. CDR3 in DNA: TGCAGTGCTAGAGGGCAGGGAAGTGGCTACACCTTC.

Regarding this clonotype: A read error is possible here, since a much larger clone lies one base away. Because it lacks the conserved phenylalanine or tryptophan at the end, this CDR3 is likely a read error. CDR3 protein: CASSLKDRYGLEQYY. CDR3 sequence (DNA): TGTGCCAGCAGCCTAAAGGACCGATACGGCTTGGAGCAGTACTAC. V usage is TRBV9 and J usage is TRBJ2-7; D not resolved. Trimming took off 4 bases at V and 7 bases at J, with 21 bases between the two ends. The CDR3 has 15 amino acids. Germline lookup yields CDR1 SGDLS and CDR2 YYNGEE.

This clonotype was seen ten or more times. V is TRBV6-5 and J is TRBJ2-5; D not resolved. Per germline, CDR1 MNHEY and CDR2 SVGAGI. The CDR3 runs to 15 residues. V lost 6 bases, J lost 5 bases, and 19 bases lay in between. In DNA, the CDR3 is TGTGCCAGCAGCCAAACCTCGACCACCTGGGAGACCCAGTACTTC. Encoded protein: CASSQTSTTWETQYF.

This clonotype came up many times. The chain employs TRBV5-6 and TRBJ2-7, with D unclear. The CDR3 consists of 13 residues. Trimming took off 2 bases at V and 7 bases at J, with 13 bases between the two ends. Germline V gene lookup returns CDR1 SGHDT and CDR2 YYEEEE. The CDR3 spells CASSFNPGTEQYF. The CDR3 DNA sequence: TGTGCCAGCAGCTTTAATCCTGGTACGGAGCAGTACTTC.

The CDR3 loop is CSLLGNEQYF. For the CDR3, the DNA is TGCAGCTTACTAGGGAACGAGCAGTACTTC. The chain combines TRBV29-1 with TRBJ2-7; D possibly corresponds to TRBD2 (5 bases). V dropped 8 bases and J dropped 5 bases, with 10 bases sitting between them. The CDR3 consists of 10 residues. Germline V lookup: CDR1 SQVTM, CDR2 ANQGSEA.

Relative to its sample, this clonotype is medium-sized. Here the CDR3 DNA reads TGTGCCATCAGCACAGGGGGAACCTACGAGCAGTACTTC. It encodes CAISTGGTYEQYF. The rearrangement joins TRBV10-3 to TRBJ2-7; 8 positions agree with TRBD1. The CDR3 sequence is 13 residues long. J gave up 2 bases and V 6 bases, and 3 bases lay outside the gene matches. Germline CDR1 reads ENHRY; CDR2 reads SYGVKD.